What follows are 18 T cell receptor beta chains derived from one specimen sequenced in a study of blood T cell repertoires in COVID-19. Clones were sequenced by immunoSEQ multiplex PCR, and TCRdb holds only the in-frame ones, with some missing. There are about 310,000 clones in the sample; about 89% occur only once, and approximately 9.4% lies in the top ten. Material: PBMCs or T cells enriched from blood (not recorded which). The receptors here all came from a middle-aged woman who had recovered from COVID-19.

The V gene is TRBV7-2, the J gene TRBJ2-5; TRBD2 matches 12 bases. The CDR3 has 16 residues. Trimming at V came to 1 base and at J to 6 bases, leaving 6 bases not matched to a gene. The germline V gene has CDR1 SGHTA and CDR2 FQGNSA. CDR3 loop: CASSLGLAGELKTQYF. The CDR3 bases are TGTGCCAGCAGCTTAGGACTAGCGGGAGAACTTAAGACCCAGTACTTC. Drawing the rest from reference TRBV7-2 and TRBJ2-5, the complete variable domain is GAGVSQSPSNKVTEKGKDVELRCDPISGHTALYWYRQSLGQGLEFLIYFQGNSAPDKSGLPSDRFSAERTGGSVSTLTIQRTQQEDSAVYLCASSLGLAGELKTQYFGPGTRLLVL.

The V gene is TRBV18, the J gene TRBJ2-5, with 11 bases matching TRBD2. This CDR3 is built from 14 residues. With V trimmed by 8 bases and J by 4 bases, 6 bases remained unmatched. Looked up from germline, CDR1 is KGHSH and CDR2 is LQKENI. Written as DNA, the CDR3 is TGTGCCAGCCGACTAGCGGGGCCGGGAGAGACCCAGTACTTC. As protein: CASRLAGPGETQYF.

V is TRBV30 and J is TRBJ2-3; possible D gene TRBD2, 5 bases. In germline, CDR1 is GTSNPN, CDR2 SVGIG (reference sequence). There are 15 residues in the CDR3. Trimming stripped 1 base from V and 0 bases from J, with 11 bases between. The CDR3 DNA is TGTGCCTGGAGTGGGAGGAGCGTTAGCACAGATACGCAGTATTTT. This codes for CAWSGRSVSTDTQYF.

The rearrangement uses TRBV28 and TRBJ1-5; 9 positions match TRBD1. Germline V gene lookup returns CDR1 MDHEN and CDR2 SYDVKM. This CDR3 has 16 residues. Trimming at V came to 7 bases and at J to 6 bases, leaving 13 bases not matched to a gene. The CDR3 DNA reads TGTGCCAGCATCTCCACCGCGGGACAGGGTTTTCAGCCCCAGCATTTT. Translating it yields CASISTAGQGFQPQHF.

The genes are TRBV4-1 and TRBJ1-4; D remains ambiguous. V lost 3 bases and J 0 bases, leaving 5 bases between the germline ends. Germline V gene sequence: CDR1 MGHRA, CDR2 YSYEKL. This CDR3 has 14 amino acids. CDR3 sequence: CASSQEATNEKLFF. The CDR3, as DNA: TGCGCCAGCAGCCAGGAGGCAACTAATGAAAAACTGTTTTTT.

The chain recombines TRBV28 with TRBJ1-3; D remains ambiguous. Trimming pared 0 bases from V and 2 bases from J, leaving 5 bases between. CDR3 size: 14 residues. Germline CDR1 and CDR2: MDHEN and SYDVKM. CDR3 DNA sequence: TGTGCCAGCAGTTTATGGGCAGCTGGAAACACCATATATTTT. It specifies CASSLWAAGNTIYF.

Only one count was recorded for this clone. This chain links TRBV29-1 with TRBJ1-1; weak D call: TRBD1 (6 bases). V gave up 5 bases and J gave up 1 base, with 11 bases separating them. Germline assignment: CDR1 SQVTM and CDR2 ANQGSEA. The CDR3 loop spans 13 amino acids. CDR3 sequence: CSVSRGGNTEAFF. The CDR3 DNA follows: TGCAGCGTTAGTAGGGGGGGGAACACTGAAGCTTTCTTT.

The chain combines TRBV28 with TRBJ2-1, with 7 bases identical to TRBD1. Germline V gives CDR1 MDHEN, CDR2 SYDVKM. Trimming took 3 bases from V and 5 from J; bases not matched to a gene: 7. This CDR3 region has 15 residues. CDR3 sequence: CASSLDQGDNNEQFF. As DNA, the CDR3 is TGTGCCAGCAGTTTGGATCAGGGGGACAACAATGAGCAGTTCTTC.

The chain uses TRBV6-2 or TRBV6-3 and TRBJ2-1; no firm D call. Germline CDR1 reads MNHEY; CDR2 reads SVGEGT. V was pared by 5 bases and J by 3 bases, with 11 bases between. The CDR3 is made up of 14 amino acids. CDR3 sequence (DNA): TGTGCCAGCAGTATAAAGCGAGACTACAATGAGCAGTTCTTC. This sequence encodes CASSIKRDYNEQFF.

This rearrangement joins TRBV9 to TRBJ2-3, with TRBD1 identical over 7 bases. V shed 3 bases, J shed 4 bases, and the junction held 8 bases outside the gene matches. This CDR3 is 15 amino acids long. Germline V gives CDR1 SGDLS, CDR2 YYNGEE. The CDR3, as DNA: TGTGCCAGCAGCGCCCGGGACAGTCAAGCAGATACGCAGTATTTT. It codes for CASSARDSQADTQYF.

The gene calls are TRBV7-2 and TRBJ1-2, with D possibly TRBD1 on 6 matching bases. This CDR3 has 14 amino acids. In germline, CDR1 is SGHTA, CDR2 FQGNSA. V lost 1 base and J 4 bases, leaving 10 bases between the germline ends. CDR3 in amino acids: CASSLVQGGYGYTF. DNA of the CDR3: TGTGCCAGCAGCTTAGTACAGGGCGGCTATGGCTACACCTTC.

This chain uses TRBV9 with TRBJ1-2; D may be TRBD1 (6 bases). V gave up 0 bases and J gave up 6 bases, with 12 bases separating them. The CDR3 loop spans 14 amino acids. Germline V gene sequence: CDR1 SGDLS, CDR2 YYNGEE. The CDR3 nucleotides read TGTGCCAGCAGCGTAGTTCCGGGGGGCCATGGCTACACCTTC. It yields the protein CASSVVPGGHGYTF.

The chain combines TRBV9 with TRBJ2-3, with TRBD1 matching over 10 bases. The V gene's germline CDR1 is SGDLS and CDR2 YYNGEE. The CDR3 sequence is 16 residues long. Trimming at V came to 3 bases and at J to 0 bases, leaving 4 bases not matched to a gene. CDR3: CASSERTGGSTDTQYF. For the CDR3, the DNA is TGTGCCAGCAGCGAGAGGACAGGGGGGAGCACAGATACGCAGTATTTT.

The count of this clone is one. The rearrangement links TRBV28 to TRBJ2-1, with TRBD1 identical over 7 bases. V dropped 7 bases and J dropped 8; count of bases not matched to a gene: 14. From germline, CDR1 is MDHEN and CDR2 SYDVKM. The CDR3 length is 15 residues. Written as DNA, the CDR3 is TGTGCCAGCACCCAAACCTCGACAGGGAGAGATGAGCAGTTCTTC. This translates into CASTQTSTGRDEQFF. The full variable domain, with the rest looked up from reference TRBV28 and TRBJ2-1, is DVKVTQSSRYLVKRTGEKVFLECVQDMDHENMFWYRQDPGLGLRLIYFSYDVKMKEKGDIPEGYSVSREKKERFSLILESASTNQTSMYLCASTQTSTGRDEQFFGPGTRLTVL.

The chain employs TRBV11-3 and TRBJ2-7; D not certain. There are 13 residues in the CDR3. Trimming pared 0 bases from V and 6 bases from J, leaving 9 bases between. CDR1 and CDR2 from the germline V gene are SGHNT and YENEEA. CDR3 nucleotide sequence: TGTGCCAGCAGCTTAGATTTGGTCGGCGAGCAGTACTTC. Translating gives CASSLDLVGEQYF.

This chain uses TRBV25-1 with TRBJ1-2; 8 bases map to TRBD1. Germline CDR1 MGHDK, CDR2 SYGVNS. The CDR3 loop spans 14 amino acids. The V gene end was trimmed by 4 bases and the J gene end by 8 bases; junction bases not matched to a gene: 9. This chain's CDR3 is CASSGSYRGRGYTF. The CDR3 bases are TGTGCCAGCAGTGGCTCCTACAGGGGGAGGGGCTACACCTTC.

The DNA for the CDR3 is TGTGCCAGCACCATTAGTGCACCCCGGTTCGGTGGCTACACCTTC. Translated: CASTISAPRFGGYTF. The V gene is TRBV11-2, the J gene TRBJ1-2; the D is unclear. This CDR3 spans 15 amino acids. V lost 7 bases, J lost 7 bases, and 22 bases lay in between. Germline V lookup: CDR1 SGHAT, CDR2 FQNNGV.

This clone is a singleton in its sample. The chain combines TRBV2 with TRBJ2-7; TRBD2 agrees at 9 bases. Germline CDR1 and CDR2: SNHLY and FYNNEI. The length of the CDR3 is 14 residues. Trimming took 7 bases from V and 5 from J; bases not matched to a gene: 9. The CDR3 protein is CASTRGGSIDEQYF. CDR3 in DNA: TGTGCCAGCACGCGGGGGGGCTCCATTGACGAGCAGTACTTC.